The 22 T cell receptor beta chains below come from one sample, sequenced in a study of T cells expressing NK-cell markers. TCRdb reprocessed the 5' RACE reads and reports one entry per CDR3 protein, with no DNA. Its table records approximately 170,000 distinct CDR3 sequences. Specimen: blood T cells: a sorted CD56 or NKG2C T cell subset, CD4+ or CD8+ T cells, or bulk PBMC T cells (not recorded which). Receptors originate from a man aged 18 to 70 in good health.

V and J are TRBV6-1 and TRBJ2-7; with no DNA, the TCRdb D assignment of TRBD2 cannot be verified. Germline V CDR1 and CDR2: MNHNS, SASEGT. The CDR3 has 14 residues. The CDR3 region is CASKILAGLHEQYF.

The chain combines TRBV5-6 with TRBJ2-7; the D call from TCRdb, TRBD1, cannot be confirmed without DNA. Looked up from germline, CDR1 is SGHDT and CDR2 is YYEEEE. The CDR3 length is 15 residues. The CDR3: CASSLGQGVAYGQYF.

The chain joins TRBV20-1 to TRBJ2-3; checking the TCRdb D call of TRBD1 is not possible without DNA. Germline assignment: CDR1 DFQATT and CDR2 SNEGSKA (reference sequence). The CDR3 is made up of 17 amino acids. CDR3 residues: CSAKRVGTRGSTDTQYF.

J is TRBJ1-6 and V is TRBV20-1; TCRdb names TRBD1, which stays unverified in the absence of DNA. The CDR3 runs to 17 residues. Per germline, CDR1 DFQATT and CDR2 SNEGSKA (reference sequence). CDR3 in amino acids: CSASPPDRYPSLSPLHF.

This clonotype shows up as large (0.1 to 1%) by frequency. The chain uses TRBV28 and TRBJ2-7; the D call from TCRdb, TRBD1, cannot be confirmed without DNA. Germline V CDR1 and CDR2: MDHEN, SYDVKM. The CDR3 is made up of 16 amino acids. The CDR3 is CASSSRSWTGFDEQYF.

V usage is TRBV15 and J usage is TRBJ2-3; the D call from TCRdb, TRBD2, cannot be confirmed without DNA. The germline V gene encodes CDR1 LNHNV and CDR2 YYDKDF (reference sequence). The CDR3 consists of 16 residues. CDR3: CATSRHRGEGKDTQYF.

This chain joins TRBV13 and TRBJ2-3; TCRdb returns TRBD2, unconfirmable since there is no DNA. Germline V gene data show CDR1 as PRHDT and CDR2 as FYEKMQ (reference sequence). The CDR3 extends over 15 amino acids. The CDR3 loop reads CASSLGGLGADTQYF. Drawing the rest from reference TRBV13 and TRBJ2-3, the complete variable domain is AAGVIQSPRHLIKEKRETATLKCYPIPRHDTVYWYQQGPGQDPQFLISFYEKMQSDKGSIPDRFSAQQFSDYHSELNMSSLELGDSALYFCASSLGGLGADTQYFGPGTRLTVL.

The chain has TRBV6-5 and TRBJ1-4. The CDR3 contains 16 residues. CDR1 is MNHEY, CDR2 SVGAGI, per germline. CDR3 amino acids: CASSYSMGEGGEKLFF.

The genes are TRBV7-9 and TRBJ1-2; checking the TCRdb D call of TRBD1 is not possible without DNA. The CDR3 sequence is 15 residues long. In germline, CDR1 is SEHNR, CDR2 FQNEAQ (reference sequence). This chain's CDR3 is CASSFSGTGIWGYTF.

This chain uses TRBV3-1 with TRBJ1-4; the D call from TCRdb, TRBD1, cannot be confirmed without DNA. This CDR3 region has 15 residues. Germline lookup yields CDR1 LGHDT and CDR2 YNNKEL (reference sequence). The CDR3 region is CASSQDKGGREKLFF. Combining the CDR3 with reference TRBV3-1 and TRBJ1-4 gives the whole variable domain DTAVSQTPKYLVTQMGNDKSIKCEQNLGHDTMYWYKQDSKKFLKIMFSYNNKELIINETVPNRFSPKSPDKAHLNLHINSLELGDSAVYFCASSQDKGGREKLFFGSGTQLSVL.

CDR3 protein: CASSPPGNPGNTIYF. The V gene is TRBV5-6, the J gene TRBJ1-3; TCRdb designates TRBD1, a call that cannot be tested without DNA. CDR1 and CDR2 from the germline V gene are SGHDT and YYEEEE. The CDR3 runs to 15 residues.

The V call is TRBV7-8, the J call TRBJ2-5; TCRdb picks TRBD2, but there is no DNA to check that call. CDR3 length equals 18 residues. Germline loops: CDR1 SGHVS, CDR2 FQNEAQ. The CDR3 is CASSKGLAGEPYQETQYF. Filled out from reference TRBV7-8 and TRBJ2-5, the complete variable domain reads GAGVSQSPRYKVAKRGQDVALRCDPISGHVSLFWYQQALGQGPEFLTYFQNEAQLDKSGLPSDRFFAERPEGSVSTLKIQRTQQEDSAVYLCASSKGLAGEPYQETQYFGPGTRLLVL.

This chain connects TRBV12-5 to TRBJ1-4. Germline assignment: CDR1 LGHNT and CDR2 FRNRAP. CDR3 length equals 14 residues. CDR3 sequence: CASGWGTGSEKLFF.

This sequence joins TRBV28 and TRBJ1-1; TCRdb's D call of TRBD1 is untestable without DNA. Germline V gene sequence: CDR1 MDHEN, CDR2 SYDVKM. CDR3 length equals 15 residues. The CDR3 sequence is CASSTRGQRNTEAFF.

The chain links TRBV7-6 to TRBJ1-2; the D gene TCRdb calls, TRBD1, cannot be checked with no DNA. CDR3 length: 18 residues. CDR1 SGHVS and CDR2 FNYEAQ come from the germline V gene. The CDR3 protein is CASSPWTGEVGNNYGYTF.

The chain carries TRBV5-1 and TRBJ2-1; TCRdb's assignment of TRBD1 cannot be checked, as there is no DNA. CDR1 and CDR2 (germline): SGHRS, YFSETQ. This CDR3 has 17 amino acids. The CDR3 region is CASSLALGGATYNEQFF. Variable domain in full (rest from reference TRBV5-1 and TRBJ2-1): KAGVTQTPRYLIKTRGQQVTLSCSPISGHRSVSWYQQTPGQGLQFLFEYFSETQRNKGNFPGRFSGRQFSNSRSEMNVSTLELGDSALYLCASSLALGGATYNEQFFGPGTRLTVL.

This chain joins TRBV21-1 and TRBJ1-2; the D gene TCRdb calls, TRBD1, cannot be checked with no DNA. TRBV21-1 is a pseudogene. This CDR3 contains 18 residues. This CDR3 reads CASSKEAGGDRCYYGYTF.

CDR3 loop: CASSESLGGDGYTF. The V and J genes are TRBV25-1 and TRBJ1-2; TCRdb selects TRBD1, and the lack of DNA leaves this call unchecked. Per the germline V gene, CDR1 is MGHDK and CDR2 is SYGVNS. The CDR3 covers 14 residues.

This chain connects TRBV28 to TRBJ2-1; the D call from TCRdb, TRBD2, cannot be confirmed without DNA. CDR1 is MDHEN and CDR2 is SYDVKM in the germline V gene. CDR3 length: 15 residues. CDR3 sequence: CASSPSGVALNEQFF.

The chain has TRBV15 and TRBJ2-5; TCRdb lists TRBD2, though no DNA is available to test this call. Germline CDR1 is LNHNV and CDR2 is YYDKDF (reference sequence). The CDR3 length is 15 residues. CDR3: CATSREGLAGETQYF.

CDR3 protein: CSARSWAANTEAFF. The chain is built from TRBV20-1 and TRBJ1-1; the TCRdb call, TRBD1, lacks DNA for checking. Germline values: CDR1 DFQATT, CDR2 SNEGSKA (reference sequence). The CDR3 is 14 residues long.

The rearrangement uses TRBV13 and TRBJ2-3. Germline V gene lookup returns CDR1 PRHDT and CDR2 FYEKMQ (reference sequence). This CDR3 spans 14 amino acids. CDR3 loop: CASSPRSWADTQYF.